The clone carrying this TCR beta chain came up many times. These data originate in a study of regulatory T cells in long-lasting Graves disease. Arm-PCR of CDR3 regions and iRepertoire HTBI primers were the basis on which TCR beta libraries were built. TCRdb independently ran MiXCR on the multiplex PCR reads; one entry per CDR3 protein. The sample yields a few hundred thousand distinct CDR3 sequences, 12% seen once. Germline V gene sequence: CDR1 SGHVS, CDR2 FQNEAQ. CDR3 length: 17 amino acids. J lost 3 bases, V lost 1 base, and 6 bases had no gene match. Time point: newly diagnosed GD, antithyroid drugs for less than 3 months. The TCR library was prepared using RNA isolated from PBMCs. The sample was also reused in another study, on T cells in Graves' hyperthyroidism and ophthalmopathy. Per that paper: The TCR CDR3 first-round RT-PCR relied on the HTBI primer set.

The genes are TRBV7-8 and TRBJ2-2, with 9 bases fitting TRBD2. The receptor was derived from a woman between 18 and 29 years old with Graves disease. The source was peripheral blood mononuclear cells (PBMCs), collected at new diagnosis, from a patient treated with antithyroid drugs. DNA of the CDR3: TGTGCCAGCAGCTTAGGTTCTAGCGGGACTTACACCGGGGAGCTGTTTTTT. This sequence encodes CASSLGSSGTYTGELFF.